Listed here is a single T cell receptor beta chain. No antigen is known for it. This sample stems from a study of CD8 T cells in Susac syndrome. Points from the study as a whole: The study recognized that the number of individuals in its TCR sequencing and HLA analysis was relatively small.

Sequencing of TCR beta covered CD8+ and CD4+ T cells obtained from blood. Per germline, CDR1 MDHEN and CDR2 SYDVKM. The CDR3 has 20 amino acids. After removal of 3 bases from V and 5 bases from J, the junction contained 23 bases not matched to a gene. An amount of RNA that ranged from roughly 0.5 to 1 ug was reverse transcribed with random hexamers. TCRdb reprocessed the immunoSEQ multiplex PCR reads with MiXCR, giving one entry per CDR3 protein. The sample holds around 140,000 distinct CDR3 sequences, approximately 94% seen once. The chain employs TRBV28 and TRBJ2-5, with 8 bases that match TRBD2. This clonotype originated in a human donor in good health. Sequencing was performed on CD4+ T cells from PBMCs. This CDR3 reads CASSFPGGRESRALSETQYF. Here the CDR3 DNA reads TGTGCCAGCAGTTTCCCGGGGGGGCGCGAATCGCGGGCCCTGTCGGAGACCCAGTACTTC.